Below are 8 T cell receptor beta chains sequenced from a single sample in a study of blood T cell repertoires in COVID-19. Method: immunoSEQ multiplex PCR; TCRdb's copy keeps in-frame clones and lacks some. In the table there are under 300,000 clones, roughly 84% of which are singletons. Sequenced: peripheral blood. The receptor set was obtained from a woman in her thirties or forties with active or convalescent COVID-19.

This chain's CDR3 is CASSLGTGKSSYEQYF. The CDR3 DNA reads as TGTGCCAGCAGCTTAGGGACCGGGAAGAGCTCCTACGAGCAGTACTTC. The rearrangement uses TRBV7-9 and TRBJ2-7; tentative D call: TRBD2 (5 bases). Germline assignment: CDR1 SEHNR and CDR2 FQNEAQ (reference sequence). The CDR3 runs to 16 residues. Deletions cut 1 base from V and 0 bases from J, with 13 bases between.

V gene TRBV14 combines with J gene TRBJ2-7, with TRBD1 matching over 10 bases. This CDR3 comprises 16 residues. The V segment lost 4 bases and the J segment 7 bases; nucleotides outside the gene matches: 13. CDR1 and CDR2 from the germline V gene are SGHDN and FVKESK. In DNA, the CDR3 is TGTGCCAGCAGCCCGGTTACCTCGGGACAGGGGCGGGAGCAGTACTTC. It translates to CASSPVTSGQGREQYF.

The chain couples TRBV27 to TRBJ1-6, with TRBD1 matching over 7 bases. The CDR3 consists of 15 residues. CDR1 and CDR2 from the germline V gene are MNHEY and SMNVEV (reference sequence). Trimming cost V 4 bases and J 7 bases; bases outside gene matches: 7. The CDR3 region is CASSSSPGQNSPLHF. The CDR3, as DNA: TGTGCCAGCAGTTCTTCTCCGGGACAGAATTCACCCCTCCACTTT.

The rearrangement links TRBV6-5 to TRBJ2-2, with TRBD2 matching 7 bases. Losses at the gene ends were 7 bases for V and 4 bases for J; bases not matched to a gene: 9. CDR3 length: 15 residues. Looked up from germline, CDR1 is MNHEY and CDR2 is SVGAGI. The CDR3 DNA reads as TGTGCCAGCAATTCCCGGGGGGAAGCCACCGGGGAGCTGTTTTTT. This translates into CASNSRGEATGELFF.

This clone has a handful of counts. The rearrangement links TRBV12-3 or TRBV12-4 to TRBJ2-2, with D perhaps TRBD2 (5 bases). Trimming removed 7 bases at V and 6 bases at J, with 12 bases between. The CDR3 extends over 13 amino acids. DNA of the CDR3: TGTGCCAGCACTCACGCGGGTCCCGGGGAGCTGTTTTTT. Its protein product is CASTHAGPGELFF.

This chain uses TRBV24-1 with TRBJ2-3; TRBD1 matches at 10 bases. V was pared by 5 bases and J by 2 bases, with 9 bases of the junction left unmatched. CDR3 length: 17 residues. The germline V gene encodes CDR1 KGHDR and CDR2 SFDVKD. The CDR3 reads CATSGDRQGAITDTQYF. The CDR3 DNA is TGTGCCACCAGTGGCGACCGACAGGGGGCGATCACAGATACGCAGTATTTT.

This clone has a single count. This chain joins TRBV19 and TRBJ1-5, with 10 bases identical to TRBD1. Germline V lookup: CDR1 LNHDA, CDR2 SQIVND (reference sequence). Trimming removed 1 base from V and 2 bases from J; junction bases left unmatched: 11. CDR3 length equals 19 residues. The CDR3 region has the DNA TGTGCCAGTAGTATAGCGTTTGGACAGGGGGTCCGCGGCAATCAGCCCCAGCATTTT. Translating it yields CASSIAFGQGVRGNQPQHF. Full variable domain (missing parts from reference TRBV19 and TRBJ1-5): DGGITQSPKYLFRKEGQNVTLSCEQNLNHDAMYWYRQDPGQGLRLIYYSQIVNDFQKGDIAEGYSVSREKKESFPLTVTSAQKNPTAFYLCASSIAFGQGVRGNQPQHFGDGTRLSIL.

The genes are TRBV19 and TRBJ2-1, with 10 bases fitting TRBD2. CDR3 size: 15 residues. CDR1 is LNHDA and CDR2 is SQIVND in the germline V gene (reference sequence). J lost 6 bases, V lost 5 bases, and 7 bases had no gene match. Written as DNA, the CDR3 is TGTGCCAGTAGTCTCCTAGCGGGGGCTACCAATGAGCAGTTCTTC. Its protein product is CASSLLAGATNEQFF.